This T cell receptor (beta chain) was recorded in a study of Ad26.COV2.S vaccination and SARS-CoV-2 variants. Study details: Doses of Ad26.COV2.S were injected into muscle once or twice, 56 days apart. Whole-study results and caveats: Possibly, TCR breadth and depth analyses underestimated total T cell responses. The study found higher spike-specific TCR breadth in vaccine than placebo recipients.

The V and J ends lost 0 bases and 7 bases respectively, with 7 bases between them. Looked up from germline, CDR1 is SQVTM and CDR2 is ANQGSEA. CDR3 length equals 11 residues. This table comes from immunoSEQ multiplex PCR, and its TCRdb copy is limited to in-frame clones, with some not included. Of around 320,000 clones in the sample, roughly 87% were seen once. A word on this clone: Its target is not known.

As for treatment: about 20 received Ad26.COV2.S at low or high dose, single or two shots; 5 received placebo; per-sample allocation not given. Collection of samples fell on day 63 after the first vaccine or placebo injection. Vaccination used an Ad26 vector expressing Wuhan-strain SARS-CoV-2 spike. The chain links TRBV29-1 to TRBJ2-7; D gene unclear. This TCR derives from a person between 18 and 65 years old who received the Ad26.COV2.S COVID-19 vaccine or a placebo. Sequenced here: peripheral blood, sampled in a trial of Ad26.COV2.S vaccine versus placebo. CDR3 in amino acids: CSVEERREQYF. The DNA for the CDR3 is TGCAGCGTTGAAGAACGGCGAGAGCAGTACTTC.